The entry below gives a single T cell receptor (beta chain) sequence along with its context. The source of the sample is a study of technical replicates of blood from a few donors. This table comes from immunoSEQ multiplex PCR, and its TCRdb copy is limited to in-frame clones, with some not included. The table records 80,000 to 95,000 clones, almost 97% of them present only once. Trimming cost V 6 bases and J 2 bases, with 11 bases left between them. The CDR3 length is 13 residues. Germline V gene lookup returns CDR1 MNHEY and CDR2 SVGAGI. The specimen was T cells isolated from PBMCs. The receptor was derived from a human donor in good health. This chain joins TRBV6-5 and TRBJ2-7, with D possibly being TRBD2 (5 bases). The CDR3 nucleotides read TGTGCCAGCAGCCGCTTCGGGACCTACGAGCAGTACTTC. Its translation is CASSRFGTYEQYF.